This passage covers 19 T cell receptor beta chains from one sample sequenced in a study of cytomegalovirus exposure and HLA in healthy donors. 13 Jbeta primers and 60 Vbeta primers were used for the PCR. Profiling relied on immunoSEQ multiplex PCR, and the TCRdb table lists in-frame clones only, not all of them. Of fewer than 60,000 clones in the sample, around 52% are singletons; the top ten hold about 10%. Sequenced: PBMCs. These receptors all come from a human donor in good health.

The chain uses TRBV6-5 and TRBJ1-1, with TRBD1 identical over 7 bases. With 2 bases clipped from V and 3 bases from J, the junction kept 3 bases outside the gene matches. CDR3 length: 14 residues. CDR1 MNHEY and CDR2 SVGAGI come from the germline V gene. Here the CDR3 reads CASSYIRGDTEAFF. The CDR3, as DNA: TGTGCCAGCAGTTACATCAGGGGGGACACTGAAGCTTTCTTT.

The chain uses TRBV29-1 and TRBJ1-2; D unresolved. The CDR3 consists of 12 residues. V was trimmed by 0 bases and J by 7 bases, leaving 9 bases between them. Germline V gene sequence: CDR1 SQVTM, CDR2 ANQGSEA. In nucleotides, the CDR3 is TGCAGCGTTGAAGATAGAGGTGCTGGCTACACCTTC. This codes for CSVEDRGAGYTF.

The chain's CDR3 is CASSLVAAGRGYTF. DNA for the CDR3: TGTGCCAGCAGCTTAGTTGCGGCGGGACGTGGCTACACCTTC. The chain is built from TRBV7-9 and TRBJ1-2, with D possibly TRBD1 on 5 matching bases. Per the germline V gene, CDR1 is SEHNR and CDR2 is FQNEAQ (reference sequence). V lost 1 base, J lost 7 bases, and 13 bases lay in between. The CDR3 has 14 amino acids.

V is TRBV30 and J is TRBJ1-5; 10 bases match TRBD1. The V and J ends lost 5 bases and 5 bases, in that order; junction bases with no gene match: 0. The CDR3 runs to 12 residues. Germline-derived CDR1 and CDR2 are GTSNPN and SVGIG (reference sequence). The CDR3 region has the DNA TGTGCCTGGGACAGGGGGCATCAGCCCCAGCATTTT. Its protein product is CAWDRGHQPQHF.

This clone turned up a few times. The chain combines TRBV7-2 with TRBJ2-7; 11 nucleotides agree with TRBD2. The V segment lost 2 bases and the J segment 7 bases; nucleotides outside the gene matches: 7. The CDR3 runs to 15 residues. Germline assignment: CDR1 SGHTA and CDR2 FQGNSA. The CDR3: CASSLFSGGAREQYF. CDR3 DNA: TGTGCCAGCAGCTTATTTAGCGGGGGGGCGCGGGAGCAGTACTTC.

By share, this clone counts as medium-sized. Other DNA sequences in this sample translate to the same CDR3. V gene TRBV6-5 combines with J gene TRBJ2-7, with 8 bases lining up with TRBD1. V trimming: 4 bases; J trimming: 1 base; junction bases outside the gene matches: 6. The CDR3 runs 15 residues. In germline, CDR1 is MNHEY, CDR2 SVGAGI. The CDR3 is CASSSGTGGSYEQYF. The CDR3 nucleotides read TGTGCCAGCAGTTCCGGGACAGGAGGGTCCTACGAGCAGTACTTC.

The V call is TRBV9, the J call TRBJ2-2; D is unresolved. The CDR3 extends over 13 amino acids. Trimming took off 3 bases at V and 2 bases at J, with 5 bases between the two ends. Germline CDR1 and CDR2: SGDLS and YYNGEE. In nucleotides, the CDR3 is TGTGCCAGCAGCGCAACAAACACCGGGGAGCTGTTTTTT. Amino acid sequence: CASSATNTGELFF.

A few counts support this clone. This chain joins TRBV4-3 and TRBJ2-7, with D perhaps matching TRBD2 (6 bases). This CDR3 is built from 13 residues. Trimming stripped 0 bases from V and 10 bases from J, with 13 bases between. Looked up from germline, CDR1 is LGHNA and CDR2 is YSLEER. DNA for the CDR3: TGCGCCAGCAGCCAAGATCGGGGGAAAAGCCAGTACTTC. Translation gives CASSQDRGKSQYF.

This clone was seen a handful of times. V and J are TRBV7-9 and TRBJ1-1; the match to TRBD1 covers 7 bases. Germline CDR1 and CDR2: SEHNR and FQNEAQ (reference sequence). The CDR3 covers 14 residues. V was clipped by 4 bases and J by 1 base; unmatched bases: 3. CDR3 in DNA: TGTGCCAGCAGCTCCCACAGGGGGAACACTGAAGCTTTCTTT. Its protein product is CASSSHRGNTEAFF.

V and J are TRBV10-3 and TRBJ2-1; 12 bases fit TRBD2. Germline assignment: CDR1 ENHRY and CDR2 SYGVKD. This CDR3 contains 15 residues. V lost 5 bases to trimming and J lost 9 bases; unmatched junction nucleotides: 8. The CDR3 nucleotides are TGTGCCATCAGTAAAAGGACTAGCGGGGTACGTGAGCAGTTCTTC. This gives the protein CAISKRTSGVREQFF.

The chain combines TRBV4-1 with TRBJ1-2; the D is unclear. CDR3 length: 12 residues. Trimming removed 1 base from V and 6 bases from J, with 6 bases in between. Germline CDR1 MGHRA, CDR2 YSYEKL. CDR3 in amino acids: CASSQGADGYTF. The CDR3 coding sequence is TGCGCCAGCAGCCAAGGTGCGGATGGCTACACCTTC.

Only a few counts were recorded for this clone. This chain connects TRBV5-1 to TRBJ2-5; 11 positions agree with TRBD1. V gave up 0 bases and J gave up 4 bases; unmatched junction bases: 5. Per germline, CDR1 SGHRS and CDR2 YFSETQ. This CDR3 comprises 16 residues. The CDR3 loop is CASSLGTGGFRETQYF. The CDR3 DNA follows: TGCGCCAGCAGCTTGGGGACAGGGGGCTTCCGAGAGACCCAGTACTTC.

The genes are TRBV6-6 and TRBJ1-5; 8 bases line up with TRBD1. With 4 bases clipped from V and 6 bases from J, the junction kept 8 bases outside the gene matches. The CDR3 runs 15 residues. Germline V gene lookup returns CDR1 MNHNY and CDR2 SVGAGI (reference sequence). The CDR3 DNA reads TGTGCCAGCAGTTCAACAGGGGGGGTGGCTCAGCCCCAGCATTTT. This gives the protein CASSSTGGVAQPQHF.

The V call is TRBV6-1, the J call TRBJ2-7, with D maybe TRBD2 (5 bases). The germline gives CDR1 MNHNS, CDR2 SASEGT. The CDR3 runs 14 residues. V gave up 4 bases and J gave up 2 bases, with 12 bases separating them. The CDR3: CASSAQRGAYEQYF. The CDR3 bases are TGTGCCAGCAGTGCCCAACGGGGTGCCTACGAGCAGTACTTC.

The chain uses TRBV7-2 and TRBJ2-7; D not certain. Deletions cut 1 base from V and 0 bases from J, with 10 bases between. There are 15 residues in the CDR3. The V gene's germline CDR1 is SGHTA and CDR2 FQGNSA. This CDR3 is CASSLDSTVSYEQYF. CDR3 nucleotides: TGTGCCAGCAGCTTAGACAGCACGGTCTCCTACGAGCAGTACTTC. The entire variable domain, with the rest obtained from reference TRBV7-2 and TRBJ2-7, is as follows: GAGVSQSPSNKVTEKGKDVELRCDPISGHTALYWYRQSLGQGLEFLIYFQGNSAPDKSGLPSDRFSAERTGGSVSTLTIQRTQQEDSAVYLCASSLDSTVSYEQYFGPGTRLTVT.

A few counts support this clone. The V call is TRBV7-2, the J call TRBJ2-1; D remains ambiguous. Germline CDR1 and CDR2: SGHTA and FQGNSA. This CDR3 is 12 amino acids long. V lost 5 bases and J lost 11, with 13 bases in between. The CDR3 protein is CASSPMGAKQFF. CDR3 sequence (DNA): TGTGCCAGCAGCCCTATGGGCGCAAAGCAGTTCTTC.

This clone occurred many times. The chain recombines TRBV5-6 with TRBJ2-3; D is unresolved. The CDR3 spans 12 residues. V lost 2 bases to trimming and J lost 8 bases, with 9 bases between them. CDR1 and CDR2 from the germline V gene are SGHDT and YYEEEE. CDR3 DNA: TGTGCCAGCAGCTTTTCCCAGATTACGCAGTATTTT. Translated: CASSFSQITQYF.

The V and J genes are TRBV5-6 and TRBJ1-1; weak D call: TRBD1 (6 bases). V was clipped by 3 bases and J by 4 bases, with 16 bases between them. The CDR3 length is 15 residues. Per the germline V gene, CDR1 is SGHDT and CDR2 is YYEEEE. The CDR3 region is CASSYTGSQVTEAFF. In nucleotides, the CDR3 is TGTGCCAGCAGCTATACAGGGAGTCAGGTCACTGAAGCTTTCTTT. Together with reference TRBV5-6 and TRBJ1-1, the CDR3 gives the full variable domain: DAGVTQSPTHLIKTRGQQVTLRCSPKSGHDTVSWYQQALGQGPQFIFQYYEEEERQRGNFPDRFSGHQFPNYSSELNVNALLLGDSALYLCASSYTGSQVTEAFFGQGTRLTVV.

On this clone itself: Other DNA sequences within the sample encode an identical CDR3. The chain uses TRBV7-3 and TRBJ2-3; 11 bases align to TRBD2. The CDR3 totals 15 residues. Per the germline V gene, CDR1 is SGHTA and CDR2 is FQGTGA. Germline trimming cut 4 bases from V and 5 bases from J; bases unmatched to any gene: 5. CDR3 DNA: TGTGCCAGCAGCTCTCTAGCGGGGGGTGAAGATACGCAGTATTTT. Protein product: CASSSLAGGEDTQYF.